This is a list of T cell receptor beta chains from one sample in a study of shared clonotypes between healthy human individuals. Using immunoSEQ multiplex PCR, the repertoire was profiled, and TCRdb retains in-frame clones only, with some absent. Among under 2.5 million clones listed, about nine tenths were seen once. Sequenced: naive CD4+ T cells from PBMCs. The receptors derive from a man younger than 35 in good health. Some clones in this sample may be carry-over from other donors' samples. The CDR3 runs from the conserved cysteine through the conserved F or W. The D gene is left open where the match is weak. Clone size appears in some rows only: once, few, many, or a class for an expanded clone.

V	D	J	size	DNA	CDR3
TRBV4-1	NA	TRBJ2-7	once	TGCGCCAGCAGCCAAGGGGTATCGATCGAGCACATCTACGAGCAGTACTTC	CASSQGVSIEHIYEQYF
TRBV28	NA	TRBJ1-2	NA	TGTGCCAGCAGAGAGGGGGGCGCCGGCTATGGCTACACCTTC	CASREGGAGYGYTF
TRBV10-2	NA	TRBJ2-2	once	TGCGCCAGCAGCCGTTCAAACACCGGGGAGCTGTTTTTT	CASSRSNTGELFF
TRBV11-2	NA	TRBJ1-5	NA	TGTGCCAGCAGCCTTCTCCCGGGGCAGCCCCAGCATTTT	CASSLLPGQPQHF
TRBV6-1	NA	TRBJ1-5	NA	TGTGCCAGCAGTGAAGGAGGGGTAGGAAGTCAGCCCCAGCATTTT	CASSEGGVGSQPQHF
TRBV19	NA	TRBJ1-1	NA	TGTGCCAGTAGTATTCCAGGGGCGGCGAACACTGAAGCTTTCTTT	CASSIPGAANTEAFF
TRBV5-1	NA	TRBJ2-6	NA	TGCGCCAGCAGCTTGGGAGGGCCCCCTGGGGCCAACGTCCTGACTTTC	CASSLGGPPGANVLTF
TRBV9	NA	TRBJ1-5	NA	TGTGCCAGCAGCTCCGGGCCCAGCCCGGATCAGCCCCAGCATTTT	CASSSGPSPDQPQHF
TRBV7-2	NA	TRBJ2-5	NA	TGTGCCAGCAGCTTAGGTTGGCAGGGAGAGGAGACCCAGTACTTC	CASSLGWQGEETQYF
TRBV11-2	NA	TRBJ1-2	once	TGTGCCAGCAGCTTAGTGGGCGTCAACCCCTATGGCTACACCTTC	CASSLVGVNPYGYTF